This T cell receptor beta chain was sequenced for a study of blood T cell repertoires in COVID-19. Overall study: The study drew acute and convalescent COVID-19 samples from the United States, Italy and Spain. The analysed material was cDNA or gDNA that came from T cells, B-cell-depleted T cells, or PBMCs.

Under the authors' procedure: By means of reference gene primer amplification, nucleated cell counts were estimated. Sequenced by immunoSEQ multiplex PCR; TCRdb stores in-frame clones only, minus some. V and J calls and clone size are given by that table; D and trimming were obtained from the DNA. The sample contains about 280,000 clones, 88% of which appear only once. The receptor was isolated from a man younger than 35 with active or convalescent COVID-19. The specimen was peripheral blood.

Here the CDR3 DNA reads TGTGCCAGCAGCCTCGGACTAGAAGCCAAGCAGTACTTC. Its protein is CASSLGLEAKQYF. The genes are TRBV7-7 and TRBJ2-7; 7 bases fit TRBD2. CDR3 length: 13 residues. Germline V gives CDR1 SSHAT, CDR2 FNYEAQ (reference sequence). V dropped 5 bases and J dropped 8; count of bases not matched to a gene: 9.